This TCR beta chain was sequenced in a study of blood T cell repertoires in COVID-19. Study as a whole: The United States, Italy and Spain were the sources of the acute and convalescent COVID-19 samples. In each case, the material was cDNA or gDNA derived from T cells, B-cell-depleted T cells, or PBMCs.

V shed 6 bases and J shed 5 bases, with 11 bases lying between them. The CDR3 is made up of 13 amino acids. The V gene's germline CDR1 is LNHDA and CDR2 SQIVND (reference sequence). In the study's own analysis: Cell counts per sample came from amplifying reference gene primers. Method: immunoSEQ multiplex PCR; TCRdb's copy keeps in-frame clones and lacks some. The DNA gave D and trimming, while V, J and clone size come from that table. The sample consists of about 300,000 clones, approximately 84% of them appearing once. The J gene is TRBJ2-4, the V gene TRBV19; D unresolved. The receptor was isolated from a human donor with COVID-19, enrolled during active disease. The donor label of this sample is uncertain. Sequenced input: peripheral blood. CDR3 DNA: TGTGCCAGTAGCTACCTAGGCGAAAACATTCAGTACTTC. Its protein is CASSYLGENIQYF.